This TCR beta chain derives from a study of blood T cell repertoires in COVID-19. Turning to the study itself: T cells, B-cell-depleted T cells, or PBMCs supplied cDNA or gDNA.

CDR3 length: 15 amino acids. V was clipped by 5 bases and J by 1 base; unmatched bases: 2. Germline CDR1 is MNHEY and CDR2 is SVGAGI. Original processing methods: Researchers report that nucleated cell counts were estimated from reference gene primer amplification. Assay used: immunoSEQ multiplex PCR; TCRdb lists only in-frame clones, some missing. D and trimming come from the DNA, and the V and J calls and clone size come from that table. The data show 70,000 to 95,000 clones, with approximately 82% seen just once and 20% to 25% held by the top ten. This clonotype originated in a woman aged 50 to 60 with acute or convalescent COVID-19. This chain uses TRBV6-5 with TRBJ2-1; TRBD2 aligns across 10 bases. Sample: peripheral blood. For the CDR3, the DNA is TGTGCCAGCAGTAGCGGGGGGGTGTCCTACAATGAGCAGTTCTTC. It yields the protein CASSSGGVSYNEQFF.